This TCR beta chain comes out of a study of cytomegalovirus exposure and HLA in healthy donors. Trimming took 7 bases from V and 7 from J, leaving 15 bases between them. This CDR3 has 13 amino acids. Germline V gene lookup returns CDR1 SGDLS and CDR2 YYNGEE. 60 Vbeta and 13 Jbeta primers were used in PCR. As handled by the study authors: Unique TCR beta chains totaled some 81 million in a later count, with about 11 million of them shared. TCRdb's copy holds only in-frame clones and misses some; the assay was immunoSEQ multiplex PCR. V, J and clone size are those of that table, while D and trimming were read from the DNA. The profile covers 150,000 or so clones, with 75% to 90% appearing a single time and approximately 2% taken by the ten largest.

The chain combines TRBV9 with TRBJ2-1; the D gene is possibly TRBD1 (5 bases). Sequenced input: PBMCs. The receptor's source is a woman aged 18-35 years in good health and CMV-seronegative. CDR3 DNA sequence: TGTGCCAGCGCGACAGATTTAGAGAATGAGCAGTTCTTC. Translating it yields CASATDLENEQFF.